The 15 T cell receptor beta chains listed next were all sequenced from one sample in a study of regulatory T cells in long-lasting Graves disease. Time point of the sample: newly diagnosed GD, antithyroid drugs for less than 3 months. PBMC RNA was the source of the TCR library. Library construction for TCR beta used iRepertoire HTBI primers and Arm-PCR of CDR3 regions. TCRdb reprocessed the multiplex PCR reads via MiXCR and lists one record per CDR3 protein. The data show about 400,000 distinct CDR3 sequences, 15% seen once. In addition, the sample was reused for a study of T cells in Graves' hyperthyroidism and ophthalmopathy.

The sample consisted of peripheral blood mononuclear cells (PBMCs), taken at new diagnosis, from a patient treated with antithyroid drugs. These receptors were taken from a woman in her thirties or forties with Graves disease.

This chain uses TRBV18 with TRBJ2-6; D is ambiguous. Per the germline V gene, CDR1 is KGHSH and CDR2 is LQKENI. Deletions cut 2 bases from V and 0 bases from J, with 5 bases between. CDR3 length: 15 amino acids. In nucleotides, the CDR3 is TGTGCCAGCTCACCAGTGGGCTCTGGGGCCAACGTCCTGACTTTC. Its protein product is CASSPVGSGANVLTF.

In this sample, this clonotype turned up many times. Germline is not matched at one junction end, which may reflect a read error. The CDR3, as DNA: TGTGCCTGGAGGTCATCCTTTAATTCACCCCTCCACTTT. It is translated as CAWRSSFNSPLHF. The chain combines TRBV30 with TRBJ1-6; no clear D. CDR1 is GTSNPN and CDR2 is SVGIG in the germline V gene (reference sequence). The CDR3 sequence is 13 residues long.

This clonotype has just a few counts. The CDR3 DNA reads TGCGCCAGCATCCGGGAAACAGGGCCACCAGATACGCAGTATTTT. Its protein product is CASIRETGPPDTQYF. The chain recombines TRBV5-1 with TRBJ2-3; TRBD1 might be the D (6 bases). The CDR3 has 15 residues. Germline V gives CDR1 SGHRS, CDR2 YFSETQ. V lost 6 bases, J lost 4 bases, and 18 bases lay in between.

The chain uses TRBV4-1 and TRBJ2-7; 14 bases line up with TRBD2. The CDR3 is made up of 14 amino acids. The J segment lost 10 bases and the V segment lost 3 bases, leaving 5 bases of the junction unmatched. From germline, CDR1 is MGHRA and CDR2 YSYEKL. DNA for the CDR3: TGCGCCAGCAGCCAGGGGACTAGCGGGAGATTACAGTACTTC. It is translated as CASSQGTSGRLQYF.

In this sample, this clonotype turned up many times. The chain joins TRBV7-2 to TRBJ1-2; D unresolved. The CDR3 runs to 16 residues. Trimming left V 3 bases short and J 3 bases short, with 17 bases between. Germline CDR1 reads SGHTA; CDR2 reads FQGNSA. The CDR3: CASSLPGRQVHYGYTF. The CDR3 DNA follows: TGTGCCAGCAGCTTGCCCGGGAGGCAGGTTCACTATGGCTACACCTTC.

This clonotype was observed many times. The rearrangement links TRBV5-1 to TRBJ2-1; 10 positions match TRBD2. The V segment lost 0 bases and the J segment 2 bases; nucleotides outside the gene matches: 2. Germline assignment: CDR1 SGHRS and CDR2 YFSETQ. The CDR3 is 16 residues long. The CDR3 coding sequence is TGCGCCAGCAGCTTGGCTAGCGGGAGTGCCTACAATGAGCAGTTCTTC. Its translation: CASSLASGSAYNEQFF.

This clonotype was picked up many times. This chain links TRBV19 with TRBJ2-5, with D possibly being TRBD2 (5 bases). From germline, CDR1 is LNHDA and CDR2 SQIVND (reference sequence). The CDR3 covers 13 residues. V was clipped by 4 bases and J by 4 bases, with 10 bases between them. Here the CDR3 reads CASSTREGETQYF. CDR3 sequence (DNA): TGTGCCAGTAGTACCCGGGAAGGAGAGACCCAGTACTTC. The full variable domain, with the rest looked up from reference TRBV19 and TRBJ2-5, is DGGITQSPKYLFRKEGQNVTLSCEQNLNHDAMYWYRQDPGQGLRLIYYSQIVNDFQKGDIAEGYSVSREKKESFPLTVTSAQKNPTAFYLCASSTREGETQYFGPGTRLLVL.

The chain recombines TRBV20-1 with TRBJ2-2; possibly TRBD1 for D (6 bases). The CDR3 sequence is 15 residues long. Germline CDR1 and CDR2: DFQATT and SNEGSKA (reference sequence). V was clipped by 0 bases and J by 6 bases, with 14 bases between them. The CDR3 is CSARDPGVLAGELFF. In DNA, the CDR3 is TGCAGTGCTAGAGATCCAGGGGTGCTCGCCGGGGAGCTGTTTTTT.

The CDR3 here is CASSTERTFSYNEQFF. The CDR3, as DNA: TGTGCCAGTAGTACCGAGCGGACCTTCTCCTACAATGAGCAGTTCTTC. The chain employs TRBV19 and TRBJ2-1; a possible D gene is TRBD2 (5 bases). The CDR3 is 16 residues long. The V end lost 4 bases, the J end lost 0 bases, and 13 bases lay between the germline ends. Germline assignment: CDR1 LNHDA and CDR2 SQIVND (reference sequence). The full variable domain, its missing parts supplied by reference TRBV19 and TRBJ2-1, is DGGITQSPKYLFRKEGQNVTLSCEQNLNHDAMYWYRQDPGQGLRLIYYSQIVNDFQKGDIAEGYSVSREKKESFPLTVTSAQKNPTAFYLCASSTERTFSYNEQFFGPGTRLTVL.

The chain has TRBV29-1 and TRBJ2-7; D ambiguous. The V gene's germline CDR1 is SQVTM and CDR2 ANQGSEA. This CDR3 spans 13 amino acids. The germline V and J ends were trimmed by 7 bases and 1 base, with 14 bases remaining between them. CDR3 residues: CSAHNDQSYEQYF. Written as DNA, the CDR3 is TGCAGCGCGCACAATGATCAATCCTACGAGCAGTACTTC.

The CDR3 DNA reads as TGTGCCAGTAGTATAGAGTCACAGACTAACTATGGCTACACCTTC. Translated, it gives CASSIESQTNYGYTF. The chain joins TRBV19 to TRBJ1-2, with unresolved D. The CDR3 runs to 15 residues. The germline CDR1 and CDR2 sequences are LNHDA and SQIVND (reference sequence). Between the trimmed V and J ends, which lost 0 bases and 0 bases, there was a span of 8 bases.

This clonotype appeared many times. The chain uses TRBV28 and TRBJ2-7, with 7 bases that match TRBD2. V lost 7 bases and J lost 9; bases outside the gene matches: 9. The CDR3 extends over 12 amino acids. The germline gives CDR1 MDHEN, CDR2 SYDVKM. The CDR3 sequence: CASTAAGGTQYF. CDR3 coding DNA: TGTGCCAGCACCGCAGCCGGGGGGACGCAGTACTTC.

This clonotype was seen ten or more times. The chain links TRBV10-2 to TRBJ2-7; no clear D. The V gene's germline CDR1 is WSHSY and CDR2 SAAADI. The CDR3 extends over 14 amino acids. Between the trimmed V and J ends, which lost 4 bases and 9 bases, there was a span of 19 bases. The DNA for the CDR3 is TGCGCCAGCAGTGTCTCCGGGCGAACTACGGGGCAGTACTTC. Translated: CASSVSGRTTGQYF.

For this clonotype: A much more abundant neighbour one base away suggests this may be a read error. As DNA, the CDR3 is TGTGCCAGCAGAAAACAGGGGACGCGCACTGAAGCTTTCTTT. Residues: CASRKQGTRTEAFF. V is TRBV12-3 or TRBV12-4 and J is TRBJ1-1, with 7 bases lining up with TRBD1. CDR3 length equals 14 residues. The ends lost 6 bases at V and 4 bases at J; junction bases unmatched: 8.

This clonotype was observed at least ten times. This rearrangement joins TRBV2 to TRBJ2-1, with D perhaps TRBD2 (5 bases). This CDR3 has 13 amino acids. Looked up from germline, CDR1 is SNHLY and CDR2 is FYNNEI. Trimming removed 7 bases from V and 4 bases from J, with 11 bases in between. The CDR3 reads CASMAGKYNEQFF. The CDR3 bases are TGTGCCAGCATGGCGGGCAAGTACAATGAGCAGTTCTTC.